This T cell receptor beta chain appears in the sequencing data of a study of graft-versus-host responses after intestinal transplantation (dated by TCRdb to 2020 to 2023). About the study as a whole: The transplants that recipients received were multivisceral, liver-intestinal, or isolated intestinal. Bulk TCR-beta CDR3 sequencing was used to track graft-versus-host and host-versus-graft alloreactive T cell clones in the graft, circulation and bone marrow after intestinal transplantation. A peak of at least 4% donor T cells among recipient peripheral blood mononuclear cells was the definition used for donor T cell macrochimerism. Samples from a few later patients were sequenced in-house on an Illumina MiSeq with MiXCR processing rather than by the commercial service. Of the 20 to 25 intestinal transplant recipients enrolled in the cohort, one of whom was a retransplant, a few patients without pretransplant specimens were excluded. All recipients received anti-thymocyte globulin induction followed by maintenance tacrolimus and steroids for around three years. Alloreactive clones were identified by sequencing pre-transplant mixed lymphocyte reaction products and comparing these products with unstimulated pre-transplant donor and recipient T cells.

The full study reports these points: Peak levels of circulating GvH clones were associated with declines in HvG clones early after transplant. High GvH to HvG T cell clonal ratios were observed in the allografts of patients with donor T cell macrochimerism. GvH clones were found in recipient bone marrow, and some of the GvH clones appeared earlier in ileal mucosa or blood, which is consistent with an intestinal mucosal origin. The relatively low number and heterogeneity of intestinal transplant patients limited the conclusions.

In the first month after transplant, blood samples were collected up to 4 times, and after that at least monthly when available. Receptor amplification or capture employed the immunoSEQ multiplex PCR assay. For most patients, genomic DNA was subjected to high-throughput TCR-beta CDR3 sequencing by Adaptive Biotechnologies. The study's processing was this. TCR sequencing data were retrieved from Adaptive's ImmunoSEQ software for more than 15 patients, whereas a few other patients were processed with MiXCR and VDJtools. CDR3 nucleotide sequences shared between donor and recipient were removed because the origin of such sequences could not be assigned. To count as alloreactive, a clone needed at least 2-fold expansion over unstimulated cells and a minimum CFSE-low frequency of 0.002% (template counts) or 0.001% (read counts). Clones detected in sequenced pre-transplant spleen, lymph node, or MLR CFSE-low populations of the donor or recipient were defined as mappable. The cumulative frequency of alloreactive clones was calculated as a percentage of all sequences, weighted by copy number. Imported from immuneACCESS, the table was reduced by TCRdb to in-frame sequences with V and J called. These copies leave out some clones; in studies compared against another copy, an unresolved V gene accounts for under half, and the cause of the remainder is not known. V, J and clone size reflect that table, while D and trimming were determined from the DNA. Present in this sample are some 15,000 clones, roughly 88% of which were seen just once. The ten largest clonotypes hold around 6% of the sample.

As concerns this clone: The antigen this receptor binds is unknown. No much larger clone is present one base from it, and per-base qualities are unavailable.

The CDR3 starts with the cysteine, ends with the phenylalanine, and has 14 residues. Only the CDR3 portion is preserved as DNA: 42 bases, with reading frame beginning at the first base. CDR1 and CDR2 are drawn from the germline V gene: MNHEY, SVGAGI. Trimming takes 6 bases from V and 2 bases from J, and the germline ends sit 14 bases apart. This TCR was recovered from a human patient who received an intestinal transplant, so some T cells may come from the graft donor. Sequences were derived from PBMCs, sampled approximately 110 days after intestinal transplant. The chain couples TRBV6-5 to TRBJ2-7; no D gene call is confident. The CDR3 protein: CASRAGIITYEQYF. The bases are TGTGCCAGCAGGGCTGGGATTATAACCTACGAGCAGTACTTC.